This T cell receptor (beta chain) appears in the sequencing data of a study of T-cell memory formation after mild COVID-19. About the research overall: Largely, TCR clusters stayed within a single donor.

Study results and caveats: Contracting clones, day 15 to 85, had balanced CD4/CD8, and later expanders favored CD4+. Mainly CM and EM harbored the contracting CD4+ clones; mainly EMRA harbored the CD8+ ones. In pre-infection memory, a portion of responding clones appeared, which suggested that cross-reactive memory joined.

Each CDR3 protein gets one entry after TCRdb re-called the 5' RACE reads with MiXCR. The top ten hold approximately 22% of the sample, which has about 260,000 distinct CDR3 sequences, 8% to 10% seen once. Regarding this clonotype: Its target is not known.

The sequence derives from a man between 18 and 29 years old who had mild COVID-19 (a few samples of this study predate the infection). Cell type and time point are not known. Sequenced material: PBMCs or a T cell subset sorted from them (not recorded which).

CDR3 sequence (DNA): TGTGCCAGCAGCCGATGGGACAGGGGCCAAGAGACCCAGTACTTC. Its protein is CASSRWDRGQETQYF. The J gene is TRBJ2-5, the V gene TRBV7-9, with 10 bases that match TRBD1. The CDR3 has 15 amino acids. From germline, CDR1 is SEHNR and CDR2 FQNEAQ (reference sequence). V lost 5 bases, J lost 1 base, and 4 bases stayed unmatched.